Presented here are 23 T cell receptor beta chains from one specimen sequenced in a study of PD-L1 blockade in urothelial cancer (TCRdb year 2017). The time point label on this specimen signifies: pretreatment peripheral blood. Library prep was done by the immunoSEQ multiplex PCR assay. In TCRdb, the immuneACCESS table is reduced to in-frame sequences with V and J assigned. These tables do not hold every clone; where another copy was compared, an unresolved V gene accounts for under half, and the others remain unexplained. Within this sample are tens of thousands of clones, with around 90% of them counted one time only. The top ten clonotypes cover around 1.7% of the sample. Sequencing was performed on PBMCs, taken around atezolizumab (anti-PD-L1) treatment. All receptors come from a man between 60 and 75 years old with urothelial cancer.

Here the CDR3 reads CASSLQGAWETQYF. The CDR3 DNA is TGTGCCAGCAGCCTCCAGGGGGCTTGGGAGACCCAGTACTTC. The rearrangement joins TRBV7-2 to TRBJ2-5; 8 bases are a match to TRBD1. Germline CDR1 reads SGHTA; CDR2 reads FQGNSA. V was clipped by 5 bases and J by 5 bases; unmatched bases: 7. The CDR3 totals 14 residues.

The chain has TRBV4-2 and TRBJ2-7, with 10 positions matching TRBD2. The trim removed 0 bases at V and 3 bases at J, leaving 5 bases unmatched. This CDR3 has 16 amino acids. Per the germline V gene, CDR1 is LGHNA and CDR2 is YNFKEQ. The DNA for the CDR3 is TGTGCCAGCAGCCAAGATAGGACTAGCGGCCTCTACGAGCAGTACTTC. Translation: CASSQDRTSGLYEQYF.

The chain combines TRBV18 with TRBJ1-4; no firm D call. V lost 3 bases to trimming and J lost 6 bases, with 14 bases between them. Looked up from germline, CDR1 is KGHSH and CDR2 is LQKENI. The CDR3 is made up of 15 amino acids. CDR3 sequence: CASSPSLVEDEKLFF. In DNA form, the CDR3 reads TGTGCCAGCTCACCGTCGTTGGTGGAGGATGAAAAACTGTTTTTT.

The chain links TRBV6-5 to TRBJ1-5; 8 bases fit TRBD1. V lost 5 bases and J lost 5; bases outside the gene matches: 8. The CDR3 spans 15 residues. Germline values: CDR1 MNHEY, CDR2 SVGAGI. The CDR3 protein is CASSLGTGRYQPQHF. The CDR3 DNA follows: TGTGCCAGCAGTCTAGGGACAGGTCGGTATCAGCCCCAGCATTTT.

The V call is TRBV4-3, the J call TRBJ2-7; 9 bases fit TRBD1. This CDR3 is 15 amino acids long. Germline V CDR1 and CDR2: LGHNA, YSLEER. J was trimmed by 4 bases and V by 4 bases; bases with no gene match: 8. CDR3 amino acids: CASSRDPGQGYEQYF. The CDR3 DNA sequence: TGCGCCAGCAGCCGCGATCCGGGACAGGGATACGAGCAGTACTTC.

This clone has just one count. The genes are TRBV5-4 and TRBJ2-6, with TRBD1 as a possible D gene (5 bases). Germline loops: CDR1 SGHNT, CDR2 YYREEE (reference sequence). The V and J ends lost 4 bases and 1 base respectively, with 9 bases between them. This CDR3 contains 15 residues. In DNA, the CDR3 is TGTGCCAGCAGCGCCGCAGGGTCTGGGGCCAACGTCCTGACTTTC. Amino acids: CASSAAGSGANVLTF. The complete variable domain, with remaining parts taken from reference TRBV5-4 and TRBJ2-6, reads ETGVTQSPTHLIKTRGQQVTLRCSSQSGHNTVSWYQQALGQGPQFIFQYYREEENGRGNFPPRFSGLQFPNYSSELNVNALELDDSALYLCASSAAGSGANVLTFGAGSRLTVL.

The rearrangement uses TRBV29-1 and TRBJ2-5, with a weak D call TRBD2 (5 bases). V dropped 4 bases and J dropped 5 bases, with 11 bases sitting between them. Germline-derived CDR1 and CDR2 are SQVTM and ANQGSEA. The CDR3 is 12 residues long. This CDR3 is CSVAEVGETQYF. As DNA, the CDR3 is TGCAGCGTTGCGGAGGTCGGGGAGACCCAGTACTTC.

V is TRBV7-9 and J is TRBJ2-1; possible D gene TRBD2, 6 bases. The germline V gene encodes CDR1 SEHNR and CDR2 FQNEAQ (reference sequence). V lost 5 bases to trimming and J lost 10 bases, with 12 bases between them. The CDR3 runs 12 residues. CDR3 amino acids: CASSARGAEQFF. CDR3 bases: TGTGCCAGCAGCGCCCGCGGGGCCGAGCAGTTCTTC.

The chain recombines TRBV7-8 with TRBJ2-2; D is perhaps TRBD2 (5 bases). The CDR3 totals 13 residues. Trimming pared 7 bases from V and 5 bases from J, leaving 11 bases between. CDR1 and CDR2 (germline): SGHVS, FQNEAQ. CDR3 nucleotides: TGTGCCAGCACCCTCGAGCGGACCGGGGAGCTGTTTTTT. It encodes CASTLERTGELFF.

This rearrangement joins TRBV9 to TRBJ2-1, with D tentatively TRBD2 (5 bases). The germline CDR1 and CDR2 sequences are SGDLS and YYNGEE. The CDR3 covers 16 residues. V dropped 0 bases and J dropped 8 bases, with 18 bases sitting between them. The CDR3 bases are TGTGCCAGCAGCGTAGGTCCCGCGCCCGGGGTGGATGAGCAGTTCTTC. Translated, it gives CASSVGPAPGVDEQFF.

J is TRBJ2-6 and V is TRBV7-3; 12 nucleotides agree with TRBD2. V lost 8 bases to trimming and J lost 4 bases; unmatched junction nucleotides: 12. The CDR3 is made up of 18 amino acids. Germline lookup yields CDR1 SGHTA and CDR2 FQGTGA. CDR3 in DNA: TGTGCCAGCTCCCGACTAGCGGGGGCGCTCCACGGGGCCAACGTCCTGACTTTC. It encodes CASSRLAGALHGANVLTF.

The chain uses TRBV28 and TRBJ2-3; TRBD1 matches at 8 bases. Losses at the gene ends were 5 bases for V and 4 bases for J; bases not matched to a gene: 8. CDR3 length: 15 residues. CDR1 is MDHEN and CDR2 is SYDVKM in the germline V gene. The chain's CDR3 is CASSARTGPADTQYF. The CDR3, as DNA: TGTGCCAGCAGTGCAAGGACAGGGCCTGCAGATACGCAGTATTTT.

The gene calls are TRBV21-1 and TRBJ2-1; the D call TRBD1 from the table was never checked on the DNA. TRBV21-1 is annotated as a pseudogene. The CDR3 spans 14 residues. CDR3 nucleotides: TGTGCCAGCAGCAAAGGACAGGGAGGCGATGAGCAGTTCTTC. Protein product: CASSKGQGGDEQFF.

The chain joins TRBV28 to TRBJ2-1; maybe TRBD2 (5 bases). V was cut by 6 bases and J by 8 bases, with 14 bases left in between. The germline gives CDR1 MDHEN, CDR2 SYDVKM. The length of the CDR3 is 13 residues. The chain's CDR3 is CASRTQRADEQFF. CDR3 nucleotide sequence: TGTGCCAGCAGAACCCAGAGGGCCGATGAGCAGTTCTTC.

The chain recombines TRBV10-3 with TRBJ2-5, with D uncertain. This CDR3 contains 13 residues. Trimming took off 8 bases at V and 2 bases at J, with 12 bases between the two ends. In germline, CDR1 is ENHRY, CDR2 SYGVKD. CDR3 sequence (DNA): TGTGCCATCCGATTTGACTGGCAAGAGACCCAGTACTTC. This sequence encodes CAIRFDWQETQYF.

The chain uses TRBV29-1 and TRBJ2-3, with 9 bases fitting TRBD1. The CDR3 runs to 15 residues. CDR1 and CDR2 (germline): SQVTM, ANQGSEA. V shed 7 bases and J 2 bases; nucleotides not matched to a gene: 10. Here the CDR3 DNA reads TGCAGCGCCGCCGGGGGGACAGGGAACACAGATACGCAGTATTTT. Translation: CSAAGGTGNTDTQYF.

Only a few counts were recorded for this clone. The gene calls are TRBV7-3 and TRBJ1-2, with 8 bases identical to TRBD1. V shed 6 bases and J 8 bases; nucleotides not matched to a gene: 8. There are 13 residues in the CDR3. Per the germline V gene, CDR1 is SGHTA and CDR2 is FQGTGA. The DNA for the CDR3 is TGTGCCAGCAGTTTCGGACAGGGAGAGGGCTACACCTTC. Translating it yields CASSFGQGEGYTF.

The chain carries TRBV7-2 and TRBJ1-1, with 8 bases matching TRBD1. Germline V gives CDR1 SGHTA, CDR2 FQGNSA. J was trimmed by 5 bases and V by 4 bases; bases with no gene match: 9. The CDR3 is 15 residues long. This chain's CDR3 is CASSSEAGGLTEAFF. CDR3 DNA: TGTGCCAGCAGCTCGGAGGCAGGGGGCTTAACTGAAGCTTTCTTT.

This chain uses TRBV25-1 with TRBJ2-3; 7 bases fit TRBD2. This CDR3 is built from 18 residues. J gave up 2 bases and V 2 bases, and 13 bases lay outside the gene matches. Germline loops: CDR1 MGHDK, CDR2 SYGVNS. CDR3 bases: TGTGCCAGCAGTGAACGGGCGGGAGCCGGGGGGACCACAGATACGCAGTATTTT. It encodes CASSERAGAGGTTDTQYF.

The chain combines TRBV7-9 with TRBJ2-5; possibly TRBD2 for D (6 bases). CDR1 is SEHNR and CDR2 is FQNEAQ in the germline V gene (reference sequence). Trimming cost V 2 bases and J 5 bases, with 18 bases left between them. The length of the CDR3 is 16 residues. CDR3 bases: TGTGCCAGCAGCTTAACGGCGGGGCTCCTGGGGGAGACCCAGTACTTC. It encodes CASSLTAGLLGETQYF. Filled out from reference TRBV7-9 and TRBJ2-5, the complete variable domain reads DTGVSQNPRHKITKRGQNVTFRCDPISEHNRLYWYRQTLGQGPEFLTYFQNEAQLEKSRLLSDRFSAERPKGSFSTLEIQRTEQGDSAMYLCASSLTAGLLGETQYFGPGTRLLVL.

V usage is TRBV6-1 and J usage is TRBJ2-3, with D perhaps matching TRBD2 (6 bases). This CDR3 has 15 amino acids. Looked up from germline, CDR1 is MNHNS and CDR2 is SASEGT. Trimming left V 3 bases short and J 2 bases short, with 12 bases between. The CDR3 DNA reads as TGTGCCAGCAGTGAGGGGGGACGGTCCACAGATACGCAGTATTTT. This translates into CASSEGGRSTDTQYF.

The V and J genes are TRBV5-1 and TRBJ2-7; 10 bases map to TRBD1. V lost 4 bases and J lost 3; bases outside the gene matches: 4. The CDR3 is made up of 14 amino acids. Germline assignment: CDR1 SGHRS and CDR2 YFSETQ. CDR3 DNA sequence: TGCGCCAGCAGCCAACGGACAGGGGGCTACGAGCAGTACTTC. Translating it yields CASSQRTGGYEQYF.

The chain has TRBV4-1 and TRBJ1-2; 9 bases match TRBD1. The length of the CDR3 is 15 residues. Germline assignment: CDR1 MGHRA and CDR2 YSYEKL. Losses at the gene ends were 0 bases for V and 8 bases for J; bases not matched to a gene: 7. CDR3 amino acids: CASSQEGQGPWGYTF. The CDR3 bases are TGCGCCAGCAGCCAAGAGGGACAGGGCCCTTGGGGCTACACCTTC.